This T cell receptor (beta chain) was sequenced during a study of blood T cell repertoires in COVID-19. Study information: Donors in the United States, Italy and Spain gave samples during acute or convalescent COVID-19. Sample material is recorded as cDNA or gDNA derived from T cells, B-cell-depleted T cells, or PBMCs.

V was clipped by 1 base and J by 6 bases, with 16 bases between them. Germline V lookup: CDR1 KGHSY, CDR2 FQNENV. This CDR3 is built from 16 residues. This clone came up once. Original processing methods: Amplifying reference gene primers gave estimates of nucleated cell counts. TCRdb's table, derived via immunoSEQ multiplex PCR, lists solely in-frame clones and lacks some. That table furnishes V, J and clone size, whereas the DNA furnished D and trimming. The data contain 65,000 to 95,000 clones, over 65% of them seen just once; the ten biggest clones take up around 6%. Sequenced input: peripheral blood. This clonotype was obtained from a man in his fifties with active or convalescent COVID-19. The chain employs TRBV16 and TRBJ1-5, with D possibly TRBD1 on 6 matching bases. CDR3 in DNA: TGTGCCAGCAGCCAATGGGGGCCCGAGTTTAGTCAGCCCCAGCATTTT. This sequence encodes CASSQWGPEFSQPQHF. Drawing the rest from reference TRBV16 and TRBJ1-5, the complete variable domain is GEEVAQTPKHLVRGEGQKAKLYCAPIKGHSYVFWYQQVLKNEFKFLISFQNENVFDETGMPKERFSAKCLPNSPCSLEIQATKLEDSAVYFCASSQWGPEFSQPQHFGDGTRLSIL.